The clone carrying this T cell receptor (beta chain) was recorded a few times. Its antigen is still unknown. This record belongs to a study of T cell repertoires in cytomegalovirus infection. On the study more broadly: Matching HLA type and CMV infection were both indicated by public TCR beta signatures. Study findings and constraints: HLA-C-restricted CMV-specific TCR beta clonotypes were dominant in the ex vivo response.

Each CDR3 protein is one row after TCRdb ran MiXCR on the reads. The profile shows 350,000 to 500,000 distinct CDR3 sequences, roughly a third of them singletons. The clonotype was recovered from a human donor in good health (CMV status not recorded). Some clones in this sample may be carry-over from other donors' samples. The material sequenced was PBMCs.

CDR3 residues: CASSQLFSGAGGYEQYF. The DNA for the CDR3 is TGTGCCAGCAGCCAACTATTCAGCGGAGCGGGGGGCTACGAGCAGTACTTC. The chain joins TRBV6-6 to TRBJ2-7, with 9 bases fitting TRBD2. Unmatched junction bases numbered 15, after V lost 6 bases and J lost 3 bases. The CDR3 covers 17 residues. From germline, CDR1 is MNHNY and CDR2 SVGAGI (reference sequence).